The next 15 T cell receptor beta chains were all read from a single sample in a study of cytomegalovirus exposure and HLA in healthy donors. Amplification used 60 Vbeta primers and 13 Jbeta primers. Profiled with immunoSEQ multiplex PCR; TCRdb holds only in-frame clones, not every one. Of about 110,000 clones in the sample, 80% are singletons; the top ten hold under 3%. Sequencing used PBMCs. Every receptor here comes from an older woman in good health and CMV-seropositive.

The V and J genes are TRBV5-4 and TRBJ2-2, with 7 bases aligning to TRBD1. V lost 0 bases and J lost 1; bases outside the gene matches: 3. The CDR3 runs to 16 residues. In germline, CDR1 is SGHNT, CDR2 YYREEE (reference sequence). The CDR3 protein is CASSLGGTVNTGELFF. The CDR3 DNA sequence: TGTGCCAGCAGCTTGGGGGGGACAGTGAACACCGGGGAGCTGTTTTTT.

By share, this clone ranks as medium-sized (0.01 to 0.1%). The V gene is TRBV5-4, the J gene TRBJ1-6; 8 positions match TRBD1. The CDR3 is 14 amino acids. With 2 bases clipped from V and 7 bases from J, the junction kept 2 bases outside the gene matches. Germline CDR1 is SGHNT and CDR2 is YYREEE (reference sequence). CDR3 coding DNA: TGTGCCAGCAGCTTCGGACAGGGCAATTCACCCCTCCACTTT. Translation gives CASSFGQGNSPLHF.

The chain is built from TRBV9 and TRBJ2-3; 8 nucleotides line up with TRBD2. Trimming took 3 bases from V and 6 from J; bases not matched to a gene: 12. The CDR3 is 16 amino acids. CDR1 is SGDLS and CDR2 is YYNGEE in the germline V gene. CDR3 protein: CASSGGGTGRVDTQYF. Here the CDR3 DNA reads TGTGCCAGCAGCGGCGGGGGGACGGGACGTGTCGATACGCAGTATTTT.

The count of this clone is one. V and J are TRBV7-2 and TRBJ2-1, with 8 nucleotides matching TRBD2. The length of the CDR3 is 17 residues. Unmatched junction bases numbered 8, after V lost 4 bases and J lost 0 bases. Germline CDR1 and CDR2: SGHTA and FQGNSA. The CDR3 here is CASSSFAGGSSYNEQFF. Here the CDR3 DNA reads TGTGCCAGCAGCTCCTTCGCGGGAGGTAGCTCCTACAATGAGCAGTTCTTC. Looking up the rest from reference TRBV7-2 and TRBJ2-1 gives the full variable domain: GAGVSQSPSNKVTEKGKDVELRCDPISGHTALYWYRQSLGQGLEFLIYFQGNSAPDKSGLPSDRFSAERTGGSVSTLTIQRTQQEDSAVYLCASSSFAGGSSYNEQFFGPGTRLTVL.

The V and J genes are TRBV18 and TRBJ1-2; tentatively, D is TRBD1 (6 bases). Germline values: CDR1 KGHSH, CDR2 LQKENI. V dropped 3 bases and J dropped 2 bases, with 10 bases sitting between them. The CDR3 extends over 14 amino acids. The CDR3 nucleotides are TGTGCCAGCTCACCTTCAGACAGGAACTATGGCTACACCTTC. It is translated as CASSPSDRNYGYTF.

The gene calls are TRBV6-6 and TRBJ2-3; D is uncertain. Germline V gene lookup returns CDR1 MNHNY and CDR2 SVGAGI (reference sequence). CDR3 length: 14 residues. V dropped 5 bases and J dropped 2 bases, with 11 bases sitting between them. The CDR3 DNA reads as TGTGCCAGCAGTCTACAGTCGGTCACAGATACGCAGTATTTT. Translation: CASSLQSVTDTQYF.

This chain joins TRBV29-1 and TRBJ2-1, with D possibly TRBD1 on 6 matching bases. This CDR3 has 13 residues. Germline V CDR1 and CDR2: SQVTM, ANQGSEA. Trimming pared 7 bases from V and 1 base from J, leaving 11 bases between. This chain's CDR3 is CSAGALSYNEQFF. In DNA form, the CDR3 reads TGCAGCGCAGGGGCCCTATCCTACAATGAGCAGTTCTTC.

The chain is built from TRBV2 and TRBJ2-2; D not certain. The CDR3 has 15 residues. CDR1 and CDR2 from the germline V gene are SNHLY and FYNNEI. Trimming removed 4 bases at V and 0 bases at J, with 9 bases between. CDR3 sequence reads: CASSAREPNTGELFF. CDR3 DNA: TGTGCCAGCAGTGCCCGAGAGCCGAACACCGGGGAGCTGTTTTTT.

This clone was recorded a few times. CDR3 bases: TGTGCCAGCAGCCTGGCCGAGGCTGGCGAGCAGTACTTC. This codes for CASSLAEAGEQYF. The V and J genes are TRBV7-7 and TRBJ2-7; D uncertain. This CDR3 is built from 13 residues. Deletions cut 5 bases from V and 6 bases from J, with 14 bases between. Germline CDR1 is SSHAT and CDR2 is FNYEAQ (reference sequence).

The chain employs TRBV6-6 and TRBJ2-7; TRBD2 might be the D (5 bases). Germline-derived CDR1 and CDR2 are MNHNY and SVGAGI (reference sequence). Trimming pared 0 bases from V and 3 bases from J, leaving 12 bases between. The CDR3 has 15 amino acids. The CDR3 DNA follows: TGTGCCAGCAGTTACTCTCTACTAGGTGGCTACGAGCAGTACTTC. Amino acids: CASSYSLLGGYEQYF.

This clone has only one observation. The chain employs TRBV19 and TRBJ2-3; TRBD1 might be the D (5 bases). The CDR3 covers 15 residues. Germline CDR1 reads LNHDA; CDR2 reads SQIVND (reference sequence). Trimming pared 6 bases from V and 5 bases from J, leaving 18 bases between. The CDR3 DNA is TGTGCCAGTAGCCCCGGACCCGATAGGGGAGATACGCAGTATTTT. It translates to CASSPGPDRGDTQYF.

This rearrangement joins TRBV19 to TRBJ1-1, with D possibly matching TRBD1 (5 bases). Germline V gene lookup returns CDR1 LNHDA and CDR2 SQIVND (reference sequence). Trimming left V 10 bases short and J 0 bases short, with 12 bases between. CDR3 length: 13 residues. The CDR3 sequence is CATRDYLNTEAFF. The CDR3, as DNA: TGTGCCACTCGGGACTACTTGAACACTGAAGCTTTCTTT.

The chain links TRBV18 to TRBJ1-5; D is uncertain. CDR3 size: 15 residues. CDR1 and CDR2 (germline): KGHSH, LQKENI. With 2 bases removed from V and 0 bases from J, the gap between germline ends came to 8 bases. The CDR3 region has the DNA TGTGCCAGCTCACCAACTAGCAATAGCAATCAGCCCCAGCATTTT. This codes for CASSPTSNSNQPQHF.

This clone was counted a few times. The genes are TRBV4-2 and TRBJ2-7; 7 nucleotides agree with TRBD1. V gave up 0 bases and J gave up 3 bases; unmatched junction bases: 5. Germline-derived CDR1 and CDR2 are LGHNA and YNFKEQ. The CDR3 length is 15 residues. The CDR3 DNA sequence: TGTGCCAGCAGCCAAGAGATAGGGGGCTTCTACGAGCAGTACTTC. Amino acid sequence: CASSQEIGGFYEQYF.

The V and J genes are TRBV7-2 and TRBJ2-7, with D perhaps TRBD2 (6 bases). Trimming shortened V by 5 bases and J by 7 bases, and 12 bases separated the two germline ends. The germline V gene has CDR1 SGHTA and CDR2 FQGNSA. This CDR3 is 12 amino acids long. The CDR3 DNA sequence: TGTGCCAGCAGCCTCTTGGGGAGGGAGCAGTACTTC. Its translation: CASSLLGREQYF. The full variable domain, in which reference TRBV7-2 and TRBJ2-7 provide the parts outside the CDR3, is GAGVSQSPSNKVTEKGKDVELRCDPISGHTALYWYRQSLGQGLEFLIYFQGNSAPDKSGLPSDRFSAERTGGSVSTLTIQRTQQEDSAVYLCASSLLGREQYFGPGTRLTVT.